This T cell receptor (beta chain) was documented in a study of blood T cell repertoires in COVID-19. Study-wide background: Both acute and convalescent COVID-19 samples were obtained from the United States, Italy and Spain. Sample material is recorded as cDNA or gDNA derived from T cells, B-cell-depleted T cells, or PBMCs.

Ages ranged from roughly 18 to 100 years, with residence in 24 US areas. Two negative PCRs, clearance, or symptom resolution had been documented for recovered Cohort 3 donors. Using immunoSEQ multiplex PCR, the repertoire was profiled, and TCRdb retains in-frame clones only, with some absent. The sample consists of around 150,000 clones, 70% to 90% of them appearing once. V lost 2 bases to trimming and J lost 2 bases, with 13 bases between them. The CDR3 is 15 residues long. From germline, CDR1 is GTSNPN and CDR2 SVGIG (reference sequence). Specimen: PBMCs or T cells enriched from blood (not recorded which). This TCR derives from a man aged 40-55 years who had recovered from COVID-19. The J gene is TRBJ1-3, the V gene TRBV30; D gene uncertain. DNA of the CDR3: TGTGCCTGGAGTCTGCACGTAGCAACTGGAAACACCATATATTTT. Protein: CAWSLHVATGNTIYF.